This is a list of T cell receptor beta chains from one sample in a study of T cell responses to AZD1222 COVID-19 vaccine. Using immunoSEQ multiplex PCR, the repertoire was profiled, and TCRdb retains in-frame clones only, with some absent. The sample lists 150,000 to 200,000 clones; roughly 90% were seen once. This specimen consisted of peripheral blood, obtained 28 days after the second AZD1222 dose. These receptors were obtained from an adult who received the AZD1222 COVID-19 vaccine. CDR3s include the opening cysteine and the closing phenylalanine or tryptophan. A D gene is named only where the DNA matches it firmly. A clone size is listed for some rows: how often the clone was seen (once, few, many), or a class if it is expanded.

clone_size cdr3_length j_call d_call v_call cdr3_aa cdr3_nt
NA 15 TRBJ1-1 NA TRBV2 CASSAMGLPYDEAFF TGTGCCAGCAGCGCGATGGGGTTACCCTACGATGAAGCTTTCTTT
NA 15 TRBJ1-1 TRBD1 TRBV11-3 CASSLSGQANTEAFF TGTGCCAGCAGCTTGAGCGGACAGGCTAACACTGAAGCTTTCTTT
NA 15 TRBJ2-7 TRBD2 TRBV6-5 CASSYSLAAVGEQYF TGTGCCAGCAGTTACTCGCTAGCGGCGGTGGGGGAGCAGTACTTC
NA 14 TRBJ1-5 NA TRBV19 CASSWGGAGQPQHF TGTGCCAGTTCCTGGGGCGGGGCTGGTCAGCCCCAGCATTTT
NA 11 TRBJ1-5 NA TRBV19 CASRPNQPQHF TGTGCCAGTAGGCCGAATCAGCCCCAGCATTTT
NA 19 TRBJ2-6 TRBD1 TRBV12-5 CASGPRDRGPYSGANVLTF TGTGCTAGTGGGCCCCGGGACAGGGGCCCCTATTCTGGGGCCAACGTCCTGACTTTC
NA 14 TRBJ1-5 NA TRBV19 CASSKVFRAVPQHF TGTGCCAGTAGTAAGGTATTTAGGGCGGTCCCCCAGCATTTT
NA 13 TRBJ1-2 NA TRBV6-5 CASSLEGGYGYTF TGTGCCAGCAGTTTGGAGGGGGGCTATGGCTACACCTTC
NA 13 TRBJ2-3 NA TRBV6-6 CASSSLPTDTQYF TGTGCCAGCAGTTCCCTCCCGACAGATACGCAGTATTTT
NA 14 TRBJ1-2 NA TRBV13 CASSLRGANYGYTF TGTGCCAGCAGCTTAAGGGGCGCGAACTATGGCTACACCTTC
NA 18 TRBJ2-5 TRBD2 TRBV4-1 CASSQAGLAGGGQETQYF TGCGCCAGCAGCCAAGCCGGACTAGCGGGAGGGGGGCAAGAGACCCAGTACTTC
NA 13 TRBJ2-2 NA TRBV5-1 CASSVPGDGELFF TGCGCCAGCAGTGTACCTGGGGACGGGGAGCTGTTTTTT
NA 14 TRBJ2-5 NA TRBV5-1 CASSYLVGQETQYF TGCGCCAGCAGCTACCTAGTCGGCCAAGAGACCCAGTACTTC
NA 11 TRBJ1-1 TRBD1 TRBV10-2 CASTGTGDAFF TGCGCCAGCACTGGGACAGGGGATGCTTTCTTT
once 12 TRBJ2-7 NA TRBV11-2 CASSSVPREQYF TGTGCCAGCAGCTCCGTCCCCCGCGAGCAGTACTTC
NA 15 TRBJ1-2 NA TRBV14 CASSQVAGSPYGYTF TGTGCCAGCAGCCAAGTGGCAGGCTCACCCTATGGCTACACCTTC
NA 16 TRBJ2-5 NA TRBV7-3 CASSLRDTHPQETQYF TGTGCCAGCAGCTTAAGGGACACACACCCCCAAGAGACCCAGTACTTC
NA 12 TRBJ2-3 NA TRBV10-2 CASGDPTDTQYF TGCGCCAGTGGGGACCCAACGGATACGCAGTATTTT
NA 14 TRBJ1-1 NA TRBV2 CASKPWEGMIEAFF TGTGCCAGCAAACCGTGGGAGGGTATGATTGAAGCTTTCTTT
NA 14 TRBJ2-3 TRBD2 TRBV27 CASSLLGGTDTQYF TGTGCCAGCAGTTTATTGGGAGGGACAGATACGCAGTATTTT
NA 12 TRBJ1-1 NA TRBV29-1 CSVEEVRGDAFF TGCAGCGTTGAAGAGGTCAGGGGTGACGCTTTCTTT
NA 15 TRBJ2-5 NA TRBV5-8 CASSLVAANQETQYF TGTGCCAGCAGCTTAGTTGCGGCCAACCAAGAGACCCAGTACTTC